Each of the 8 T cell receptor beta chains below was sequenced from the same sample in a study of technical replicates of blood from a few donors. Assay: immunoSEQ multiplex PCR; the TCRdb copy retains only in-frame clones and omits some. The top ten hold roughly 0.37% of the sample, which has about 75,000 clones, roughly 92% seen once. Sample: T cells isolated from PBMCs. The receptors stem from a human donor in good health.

As DNA, the CDR3 is TGTGCCAGCAGGAGAAGCGGGACCCGAAATGGTTATGAGCAGTACTTC. This translates into CASRRSGTRNGYEQYF. This rearrangement joins TRBV28 to TRBJ2-7, with 7 bases fitting TRBD2. Per germline, CDR1 MDHEN and CDR2 SYDVKM. J was trimmed by 7 bases and V by 6 bases; bases with no gene match: 18. This CDR3 has 16 residues. The full variable domain, in which reference TRBV28 and TRBJ2-7 provide the parts outside the CDR3, is DVKVTQSSRYLVKRTGEKVFLECVQDMDHENMFWYRQDPGLGLRLIYFSYDVKMKEKGDIPEGYSVSREKKERFSLILESASTNQTSMYLCASRRSGTRNGYEQYFGPGTRLTVT.

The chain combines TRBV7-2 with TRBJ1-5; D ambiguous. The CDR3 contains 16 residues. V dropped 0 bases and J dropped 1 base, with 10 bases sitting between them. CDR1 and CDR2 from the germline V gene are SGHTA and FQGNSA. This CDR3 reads CASSLAGGKSNQPQHF. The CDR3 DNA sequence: TGTGCCAGCAGCTTAGCGGGAGGGAAGAGCAATCAGCCCCAGCATTTT.

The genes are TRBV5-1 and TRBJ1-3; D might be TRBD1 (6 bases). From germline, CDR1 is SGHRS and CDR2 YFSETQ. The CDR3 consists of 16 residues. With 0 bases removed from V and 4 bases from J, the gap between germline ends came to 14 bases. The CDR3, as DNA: TGCGCCAGCAGCTTGGCCCACAGGGAACCAGGAAACACCATATATTTT. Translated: CASSLAHREPGNTIYF.

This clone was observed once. CDR3 amino acids: CASSISSGQGAGKLFF. The CDR3 DNA is TGTGCCAGTAGTATAAGTTCGGGACAGGGGGCTGGAAAACTGTTTTTT. V is TRBV19 and J is TRBJ1-4, with 12 bases that match TRBD1. The CDR3 is made up of 16 amino acids. V shed 2 bases, J shed 10 bases, and the junction held 8 bases outside the gene matches. Germline V lookup: CDR1 LNHDA, CDR2 SQIVND (reference sequence).

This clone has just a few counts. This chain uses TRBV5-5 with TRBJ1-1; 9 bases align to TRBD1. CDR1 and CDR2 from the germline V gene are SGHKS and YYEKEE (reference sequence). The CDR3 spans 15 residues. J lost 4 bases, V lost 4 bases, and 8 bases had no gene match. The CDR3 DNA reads TGTGCCAGCAGCAAATCCGGGACAGGGACCACTGAAGCTTTCTTT. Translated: CASSKSGTGTTEAFF.

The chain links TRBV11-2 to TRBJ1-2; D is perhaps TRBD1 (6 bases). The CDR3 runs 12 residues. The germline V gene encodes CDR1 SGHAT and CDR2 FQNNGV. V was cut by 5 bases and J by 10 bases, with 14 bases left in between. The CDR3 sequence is CASSPQQGDYTF. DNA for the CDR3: TGTGCCAGCAGCCCCCAACAGGGAGACTACACCTTC.

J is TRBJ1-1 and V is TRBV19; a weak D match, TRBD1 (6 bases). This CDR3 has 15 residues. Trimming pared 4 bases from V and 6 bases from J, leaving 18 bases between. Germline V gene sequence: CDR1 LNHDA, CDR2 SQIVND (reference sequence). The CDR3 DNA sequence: TGTGCCAGTAGTAACCGACAGGAATGGTTACCTGAAGCTTTCTTT. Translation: CASSNRQEWLPEAFF. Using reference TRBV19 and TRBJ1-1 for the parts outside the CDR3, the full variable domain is DGGITQSPKYLFRKEGQNVTLSCEQNLNHDAMYWYRQDPGQGLRLIYYSQIVNDFQKGDIAEGYSVSREKKESFPLTVTSAQKNPTAFYLCASSNRQEWLPEAFFGQGTRLTVV.

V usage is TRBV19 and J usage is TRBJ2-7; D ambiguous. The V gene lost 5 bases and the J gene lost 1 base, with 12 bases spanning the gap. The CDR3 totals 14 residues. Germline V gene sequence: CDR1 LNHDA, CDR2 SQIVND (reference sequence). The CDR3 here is CASSQRHESYEQYF. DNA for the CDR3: TGTGCCAGTAGTCAACGACACGAGTCCTACGAGCAGTACTTC.